This entry concerns a single TCR beta chain. Its antigen target is currently unknown. Base quality data are lacking; no much larger clone is found one base away. These data belong to a study of shared clonotypes between healthy human individuals (dated by TCRdb to the early 2020s). With regard to the full study: A couple of women and a few men aged 18 to 49 years were included in the cohort. To increase sequencing depth and limit assay-specific biases, different laboratories used diverse techniques to prepare libraries and sequence TCR repertoires. To estimate repertoire size and how much clonotypes are shared between individuals, the study performed deep sequencing of blood TCR repertoires from 4 to 6 healthy adults. Per donor, leukapheresis produced somewhere between about 0.85 and 9.5 billion PBMCs. Beyond this particular receptor, the publication reports: Pairwise subsampling led to the expectation that sequencing depth would affect the degree of clonotype sharing among donors. The genetic and exposure-history diversity represented was limited by the small number of donors. Only blood was sampled, and tissue TCR repertoires likely differ from those in blood.

TCR CDR3 regions were amplified from genomic DNA by multiplex PCR using the deep immunoSEQ assay. Extracted genomic DNA from each cell subset was spread evenly across all wells of several immunoSEQ 96-well plates, with each plate serving as a replicate. Each replicate PCR for unsorted PBMC received 300 to 350 ng genomic DNA, equal to 30,000 to 35,000 T cell genomes. Unsorted PBMC genomic DNA was sequenced across ten immunoSEQ deep assay plates. Purified libraries were measured with a Qubit 3.0 fluorometer, size-checked on a Bioanalyzer 2100, and measured again with the KAPA Library Quantification kit. Every immunoSEQ 96-well plate was sequenced on a dedicated single-read 150-cycle Illumina NextSeq 550 flow cell. Regarding the original processing steps: Because the immunoSEQ output held only junctional sequences and lacked quality scores, the filtering could not match the filtering applied to full-length reads. Sequences were annotated with PyIR, a Python wrapper for IgBLAST v1.9, and V/J genes and CDR3 were assigned using IMGT germline references. Reads were removed for weak V/J assignments (E-value above 1e-6), missing CDR3, stop codons, out-of-frame junctions, or ambiguous translated residues. V3J clonotypes were defined as sequences sharing an identical inferred V gene, J gene, and CDR3 amino acid sequence. Percentage overlap between repertoires was computed as shared unique clonotypes divided by the size of the smaller repertoire. Repertoire richness was assessed with RTK rarefaction, the Chao1 estimator, and Recon v2.1 estimates of unobserved clonotypes. Here the immuneACCESS table is served through TCRdb, limited to in-frame sequences with V and J called. Missing clones are a known gap in these copies; in checked studies unresolved V genes cover under half, and the rest lacks a known reason. Clone size and the V and J calls come from that table; the DNA yielded D and trimming. This sample gives some 500,000 clones in total; over 60% of them show up just once. The ten biggest clones cover about 11% of the sample.

Healthy HIV-negative adults with no recently reported acute infections or vaccinations were included as donors. Every donor was a Caucasian adult living in Nashville, Tennessee, USA. In the unsorted samples, 87 million or so PBMCs were counted, and genomic DNA was extracted using the QIAamp DNA Blood Mini kit. After blood collection by leukapheresis, PBMCs were isolated using Ficoll-Histopaque density gradient centrifugation and then cryopreserved in the vapor phase of liquid nitrogen. Sequences KGHSH (CDR1) and LQKENI (CDR2) are obtained from the germline V gene. The CDR3 contains 15 residues, cysteine and phenylalanine counted. Only the CDR3 region is kept as DNA, spanning 45 bases read in frame from base 1. The V and J ends are trimmed by 6 bases and 5 bases, leaving 19 bases between them.

The chain is made from TRBV18 and TRBJ2-5, and perhaps TRBD2 as D gene, on 5 matching bases. Sequencing was performed on PBMCs. The TCR comes from a woman aged 40-49 years in good health. Some clones in this sample may be carry-over from other donors' samples. The DNA sequence is TGTGCCAGCTCCCCTTTGTTCTCAACGGGGGAGACCCAGTACTTC. The resulting protein is CASSPLFSTGETQYF. When the CDR3 is completed using the reference TRBV18 and TRBJ2-5 genes on either side, the full variable domain is NAGVMQNPRHLVRRRGQEARLRCSPMKGHSHVYWYRQLPEEGLKFMVYLQKENIIDESGMPKERFSAEFPKEGPSILRIQQVVRGDSAAYFCASSPLFSTGETQYFGPGTRLLVL.